The 7 T cell receptor beta chains below were found in one sample sequenced in a study of cytomegalovirus exposure and HLA in healthy donors. In the PCR, 60 Vbeta and 13 Jbeta primers were used. Generated by immunoSEQ multiplex PCR, the TCRdb table keeps only in-frame clones and is missing some. The repertoire holds 150,000 to 200,000 clones, 82% seen once, with 1.5% in the top ten. What was sequenced was PBMCs. The receptors here all came from a man aged 35-49 years in good health and CMV-seronegative.

The genes are TRBV10-1 and TRBJ1-2; D call uncertain. The CDR3 extends over 15 amino acids. V lost 4 bases to trimming and J lost 7 bases, with 19 bases between them. Germline values: CDR1 WNHNN, CDR2 SYGVQD (reference sequence). The CDR3 spells CASSGYSGRVGGYTF. CDR3 in DNA: TGCGCCAGCAGTGGGTATTCAGGTAGAGTGGGTGGCTACACCTTC.

The chain uses TRBV5-4 and TRBJ2-1; 12 bases align to TRBD1. This CDR3 spans 16 amino acids. V lost 0 bases, J lost 7 bases, and 5 bases stayed unmatched. The germline gives CDR1 SGHNT, CDR2 YYREEE (reference sequence). The CDR3 DNA reads TGTGCCAGCAGCTTGGGGGACAGGGGGCATCAGAATGAGCAGTTCTTC. This translates into CASSLGDRGHQNEQFF.

The chain carries TRBV5-1 and TRBJ2-3; the match to TRBD1 covers 9 bases. The germline CDR1 and CDR2 sequences are SGHRS and YFSETQ. V was pared by 0 bases and J by 1 base, with 3 bases of the junction left unmatched. This CDR3 is built from 16 residues. CDR3 bases: TGCGCCAGCAGCTTGGTGGGGGACAGGGGCACAGATACGCAGTATTTT. Translated, it gives CASSLVGDRGTDTQYF.

This chain connects TRBV5-5 to TRBJ2-5; D is perhaps TRBD2 (7 bases). V was trimmed by 1 base and J by 5 bases, leaving 15 bases between them. The germline CDR1 and CDR2 sequences are SGHKS and YYEKEE (reference sequence). This CDR3 region has 15 residues. The CDR3 here is CASSLLGGPGETQYF. CDR3 DNA sequence: TGTGCCAGCAGCTTGTTGGGGGGGCCGGGGGAGACCCAGTACTTC.

This chain links TRBV28 with TRBJ2-7; tentative D call: TRBD2 (5 bases). This CDR3 has 12 residues. Germline V lookup: CDR1 MDHEN, CDR2 SYDVKM. Between the trimmed V and J ends, which lost 2 bases and 6 bases, there was a span of 8 bases. CDR3 DNA: TGTGCCAGCAGTTTAAGGAGGAGCGAGCAGTACTTC. It translates to CASSLRRSEQYF. Variable domain in full (rest from reference TRBV28 and TRBJ2-7): DVKVTQSSRYLVKRTGEKVFLECVQDMDHENMFWYRQDPGLGLRLIYFSYDVKMKEKGDIPEGYSVSREKKERFSLILESASTNQTSMYLCASSLRRSEQYFGPGTRLTVT.

The rearrangement joins TRBV7-2 to TRBJ1-2, with D tentatively TRBD1 (6 bases). Trimming cost V 1 base and J 4 bases, with 10 bases left between them. The CDR3 has 14 residues. Germline CDR1 and CDR2: SGHTA and FQGNSA. The CDR3 nucleotides read TGTGCCAGCAGCTTAGACAGGGCAACCTATGGCTACACCTTC. This gives the protein CASSLDRATYGYTF.

V and J are TRBV30 and TRBJ2-2, with 7 nucleotides matching TRBD1. Germline assignment: CDR1 GTSNPN and CDR2 SVGIG (reference sequence). V dropped 0 bases and J dropped 7; count of bases not matched to a gene: 8. The CDR3 loop spans 15 amino acids. CDR3: CAWSVPGNRGGELFF. The CDR3, as DNA: TGTGCCTGGAGTGTACCCGGGAACAGGGGCGGGGAGCTGTTTTTT. Drawing the rest from reference TRBV30 and TRBJ2-2, the complete variable domain is SQTIHQWPATLVQPVGSPLSLECTVEGTSNPNLYWYRQAAGRGLQLLFYSVGIGQISSEVPQNLSASRPQDRQFILSSKKLLLSDSGFYLCAWSVPGNRGGELFFGEGSRLTVL.